A selection of T cell receptor beta chains follows, all from one sample in a study of T-cell reconstitution after alpha-beta-depleted transplantation in children. One entry per CDR3 protein results from TCRdb running MiXCR on the PCR reads. This table has around 400,000 distinct CDR3 sequences, about 11% appearing once. The source material was PBMCs from the stem cell graft donor, sampled from the stem cell graft. The receptor set was obtained from a human donor who donated a stem cell graft to a child with acute myeloid leukemia. The CDR3 runs from the conserved cysteine through the conserved F or W. A D gene is named only where the DNA matches it firmly. Only some rows state a clone size, as once, few, many or a class for expanded clones.

>few|TRBD1|TRBJ1-1|TRBV20-1
CSARGTGENTEAFF
TGCAGTGCTAGGGGGACAGGGGAGAACACTGAAGCTTTCTTT
>.|.|TRBJ1-2|TRBV7-2
CASSEQGIYGYTF
TGTGCCAGCAGCGAACAGGGTATCTATGGCTACACCTTC
>many|.|TRBJ1-1|TRBV4-1
CASSPTVGNTEAFF
TGCGCCAGCAGTCCCACAGTGGGAAACACTGAAGCTTTCTTT
>.|.|TRBJ1-1|TRBV9
CASSVGERLNTEAFF
TGTGCCAGCAGCGTAGGGGAGAGGTTGAACACTGAAGCTTTCTTT
>few|TRBD1|TRBJ2-3|TRBV10-3
CAISETLGQSPTDTQYF
TGTGCCATCAGTGAGACCCTGGGACAGTCCCCGACAGATACGCAGTATTTT
>few|.|TRBJ1-5|TRBV25-1
CASSDFGSNQPQHF
TGTGCCAGCAGTGATTTTGGTAGCAATCAGCCCCAGCATTTT
>few|TRBD2|TRBJ2-2|TRBV7-7
CASSLRLAGVDTGELFF
TGTGCTAGCAGCTTACGACTAGCGGGAGTTGATACCGGGGAGCTGTTTTTT
>.|.|TRBJ2-1|TRBV2
CASSEGMYNEQFF
TGTGCCAGCAGCGAGGGGATGTACAATGAGCAGTTCTTC
>few|TRBD2|TRBJ2-1|TRBV20-1
CSARDGGTVNEQFF
TGCAGTGCTAGAGACGGGGGGACCGTCAATGAGCAGTTCTTC
>.|TRBD1|TRBJ1-5|TRBV19
CASSIRTGGFSNQPQHF
TGTGCCAGTAGTATCCGGACAGGGGGCTTCAGCAATCAGCCCCAGCATTTT
>.|.|TRBJ1-4|TRBV12-3/TRBV12-4
CASSLGTDQEEKLFF
TGTGCCAGCAGTTTGGGGACGGACCAAGAGGAAAAACTGTTTTTT
>.|.|TRBJ1-5|TRBV20-1
CSATKMTDSNQPQHF
TGCAGTGCTACAAAGATGACGGATAGCAATCAGCCCCAGCATTTT
>few|.|TRBJ2-5|TRBV3-1
CASSYRVETQYF
TGTGCCAGCAGCTACAGGGTCGAGACCCAGTACTTC
>.|TRBD2|TRBJ2-1|TRBV4-2
CASSQGHREGSYNEQFF
TGTGCCAGCAGCCAAGGGCACCGGGAGGGATCCTACAATGAGCAGTTCTTC
>.|.|TRBJ2-7|TRBV5-1
CASSVTHFYEQYF
TGCGCCAGCAGCGTCACTCACTTCTACGAGCAGTACTTC
>.|.|TRBJ2-1|TRBV7-2
CASSLIGGTSLF
TGTGCCAGCAGCTTAATAGGGGGGACGTCGCTCTTC
>.|.|TRBJ2-1|TRBV19
CASSIVRVWSYNEQFF
TGTGCCAGTAGTATAGTCAGGGTATGGTCCTACAATGAGCAGTTCTTC
>few|.|TRBJ2-5|TRBV29-1
CSVEITQETQYF
TGCAGCGTTGAAATCACCCAAGAGACCCAGTACTTC
>few|.|TRBJ1-1|TRBV13
CASSQPFGTTNTEAFF
TGTGCCAGCAGCCAGCCCTTTGGGACAACAAACACTGAAGCTTTCTTT
>few|.|TRBJ2-2|TRBV29-1
CSVERTGNTGELFF
TGCAGCGTTGAGAGGACGGGGAACACCGGGGAGCTGTTTTTT
>.|.|TRBJ2-5|TRBV3-1
CASNTGHLGETQYF
TGTGCCAGCAACACGGGACACCTCGGGGAGACCCAGTACTTC
>.|.|TRBJ2-3|TRBV5-1
CASRATGSGTDTQYF
TGCGCCAGCAGAGCCACAGGGTCGGGGACAGATACGCAGTATTTT
>.|TRBD1|TRBJ1-4|TRBV20-1
CSARQGASNEKLFF
TGCAGTGCTAGACAGGGGGCCTCTAATGAAAAACTGTTTTTT
>many|.|TRBJ2-1|TRBV5-1
CASSLGGAYNEQFF
TGCGCCAGCAGCTTGGGGGGGGCCTACAATGAGCAGTTCTTC
>.|.|TRBJ2-2|TRBV7-8
CASSSPLYGELFF
TGTGCCAGCAGCTCCCCCCTTTACGGGGAGCTGTTTTTT
>.|.|TRBJ2-1|TRBV20-1
CSAREHRESSYNEQFF
TGCAGTGCTAGAGAACACCGGGAAAGCTCCTACAATGAGCAGTTCTTC
>.|TRBD2|TRBJ2-1|TRBV5-1
CASSRRLAGEFGYNEQFF
TGCGCCAGCAGCCGGCGGCTAGCGGGAGAGTTTGGCTACAATGAGCAGTTCTTC
>.|TRBD1|TRBJ2-7|TRBV5-1
CASSWTGTHEQYF
TGCGCCAGCAGCTGGACAGGGACCCACGAGCAGTACTTC
>few|TRBD1|TRBJ1-5|TRBV24-1
CATSDSRTGGNQPQHF
TGTGCCACCAGTGATTCCCGGACAGGGGGAAATCAGCCCCAGCATTTT
>many|TRBD2|TRBJ2-7|TRBV7-2
CASSLEAGGYEQYF
TGTGCCAGCAGCTTAGAAGCGGGAGGCTACGAGCAGTACTTC
>.|TRBD2|TRBJ2-5|TRBV29-1
CSVEGGLAGDQETQYF
TGCAGCGTTGAAGGAGGACTAGCGGGGGACCAAGAGACCCAGTACTTC
>.|.|TRBJ2-1|TRBV5-1
CASSLTGTPTLGSYNEQFF
TGCGCCAGCAGCTTGACCGGGACCCCCACCCTGGGCTCCTACAATGAGCAGTTCTTC
>few|.|TRBJ2-5|TRBV9
CASSVGAQAETQYF
TGTGCCAGCAGCGTAGGTGCGCAGGCCGAGACCCAGTACTTC
>.|.|TRBJ2-4|TRBV5-5
CASSLRPGNNIQYF
TGTGCCAGCAGCTTGAGGCCGGGAAACAACATTCAGTACTTC
>.|TRBD1|TRBJ2-5|TRBV28
CASSPQGQGETQYF
TGTGCCAGCAGTCCGCAAGGACAGGGAGAGACCCAGTACTTC